The 3 T cell receptor beta chains reported below all come from one sample, sequenced in a study of T cell responses to AZD1222 COVID-19 vaccine. Only in-frame clones appear in the TCRdb table, and some are missing; sequencing was by immunoSEQ multiplex PCR. This sample has more than 150,000 clones; just under 90% occur once, and the top ten carry 5% to 7%. The sequencing used peripheral blood, collected on day 0 of AZD1222 vaccination. The receptor set was obtained from an adult in good health.

The V call is TRBV6-6, the J call TRBJ2-7; the D gene could be TRBD1 or TRBD2 (6 bases each). Per the germline V gene, CDR1 is MNHNY and CDR2 is SVGAGI (reference sequence). Trimming shortened V by 7 bases and J by 2 bases, and 15 bases separated the two germline ends. The CDR3 loop spans 14 amino acids. DNA of the CDR3: TGTGCCAGCAAACCTAGGGGGGACACCTACGAGCAGTACTTC. Its protein is CASKPRGDTYEQYF.

The chain uses TRBV3-1 (or the pseudogene TRBV3-2) and TRBJ2-5, with 8 bases lining up with TRBD2. The germline gives CDR1 LGHDT, CDR2 YNNKEL (reference sequence). Trimming at V came to 6 bases and at J to 1 base, leaving 19 bases not matched to a gene. The CDR3 is 19 amino acids. The CDR3 DNA reads as TGTGCCAGCAGGGCGCCCCGAGTGCGGAGCGGGGGCCTCCAAGAGACCCAGTACTTC. Translating it yields CASRAPRVRSGGLQETQYF.

The CDR3 sequence: CASSRVRQTIYNEQFF. CDR3 in DNA: TGCGCCAGCAGCCGTGTGAGGCAGACAATTTACAATGAGCAGTTCTTC. The chain uses TRBV4-1 and TRBJ2-1; D gene ambiguous. V was cut by 4 bases and J by 4 bases, with 17 bases left in between. The CDR3 spans 16 residues. The germline V gene has CDR1 MGHRA and CDR2 YSYEKL.